The source of this T cell receptor (beta chain) is a study of early T cells in non-severe SARS-CoV-2 infection (dated by TCRdb to the early 2020s). Regarding the research as a whole: Because TCR sequencing relied on bulk RNA taken from unsorted whole blood, pairing of alpha and beta chains was not possible.

The study was a case-control design nested within a healthcare worker cohort in London, UK, with weekly nasopharyngeal swab PCR tests and blood sampling. Healthcare workers were recruited during the week of the UK lockdown, between 23 and 31 March 2020, and followed weekly for up to 16 weeks. About this clonotype: Its antigen is currently not known. Base-call qualities are not available, and no considerably larger clone is one nucleotide away.

Study-wide findings and limitations: VDJdb matching was skewed toward anti-spike CD8 responses and likely underestimated virus-specific expansions, missing private and CD4 specificities.

The library was made by 5' RACE. For sequencing, a NextSeq 500 was employed. The TCR library protocol attached unique molecular identifiers to individual cDNA molecules to correct for sequencing error and PCR bias. TCR alpha and beta chains were both sequenced, and the abundances of alpha and beta sequences in each sample were closely correlated with each other. As for the authors' bioinformatics: V gene, J gene and CDR3 annotation of TCR sequences was performed with Decombinator V4. Expanded TCRs were defined as changing significantly between any two time points under a Poisson model with p below 0.0001. Abundances of TCRs were expressed as counts per million after normalisation to the total number of TCRs sequenced in each sample. TRAV1-2 paired with TRAJ12, TRAJ20 or TRAJ33 defined MAIT TCRs, while TRAV10 paired with TRAJ18 defined iNKT TCRs. VDJdb, accessed 1 November 2021, was searched for CMV, EBV and SARS-CoV-2 annotated TCRs, with TCRs annotated for multiple antigens excluded. TCRdb applied fastp at Q25 and MiXCR to the public reads, then kept only in-frame beta chains. One record per CDR3 amino acid sequence lists the most common genes and DNA. TCRdb, not the authors, supplied the V and J calls. This sample holds about 60,000 distinct CDR3 sequences; approximately 11% were observed only once. Less than 3% of the sample is taken by the ten largest.

The CDR3 contains 13 residues, cysteine and phenylalanine counted. Only CDR3 DNA remains: 39 bases, in frame from the first base. Trimming at the junction amounts to 1 base on V and 1 base on J, and the germline ends lie 3 bases apart. CDR1 and CDR2 (LGHNA, YSLEER) derive from the germline V gene. The receptor was isolated from an adult who was a healthcare worker with PCR-confirmed SARS-CoV-2 infection or an uninfected control (not recorded which). Sequencing used whole blood, obtained at baseline. The chain links TRBV4-3 with TRBJ2-3; no D segment can be confidently identified. CDR3 sequence: CASSQGRTDTQYF. The sequence in DNA is TGCGCCAGCAGCCAAGGACGCACAGATACGCAGTATTTT.